The rows below give T cell receptor beta chains drawn from one sample of a study of cytomegalovirus exposure and HLA in healthy donors. Profiling relied on immunoSEQ multiplex PCR, and the TCRdb table lists in-frame clones only, not all of them. Of roughly 180,000 clones in the sample, 80% to 85% were seen once. Sequencing was performed on PBMCs. The receptors derive from a man aged 25 to 40 in good health and CMV-seronegative. Each CDR3 is given with its conserved first and last residue. Each record gives: D gene, V gene, clone size, J gene, CDR3 DNA, CDR3 protein. The D gene is left open where the match is weak. The size entry is marked missing in some rows and otherwise reads once, few, many or a size class.

D: TRBD1
V: TRBV5-1
size: .
J: TRBJ1-1
DNA: TGCGCCAGCAGCCTAACCGGGACAGGGATCACTGAAGCTTTCTTT
CDR3: CASSLTGTGITEAFF

D: TRBD1
V: TRBV9
size: once
J: TRBJ2-1
DNA: TGTGCCAGCAGCGAGGGGGCGGACCCGAGCTCCTACAATGAGCAGTTCTTC
CDR3: CASSEGADPSSYNEQFF

D: .
V: TRBV4-1
size: few
J: TRBJ1-1
DNA: TGCGCCAGCAGCCAAGTTTTAGTCACTGAAGCTTTCTTT
CDR3: CASSQVLVTEAFF

D: .
V: TRBV5-1
size: .
J: TRBJ2-7
DNA: TGCGCCAGCAGCTTTGGAGGGACCTACGAGCAGTACTTC
CDR3: CASSFGGTYEQYF

D: TRBD1
V: TRBV7-9
size: .
J: TRBJ1-2
DNA: TGTGCCAGCACCGAGACAGGGCTGGATGGCTACACCTTC
CDR3: CASTETGLDGYTF

D: .
V: TRBV20-1
size: .
J: TRBJ1-1
DNA: TGCAGGGGAGTGAACACTGAAGCTTTCTTT
CDR3: CRGVNTEAFF

D: .
V: TRBV29-1
size: .
J: TRBJ2-5
DNA: TGCAGCGTTAGGGGGGGTTTGGAGACCCAGTACTTC
CDR3: CSVRGGLETQYF

D: .
V: TRBV19
size: .
J: TRBJ1-2
DNA: TGTGCCACCCTAACTAGTGGCTACACCTTC
CDR3: CATLTSGYTF

D: TRBD1
V: TRBV29-1
size: .
J: TRBJ2-3
DNA: TGCAGCTCGGACAGGGGCGGCACAGATACGCAGTATTTT
CDR3: CSSDRGGTDTQYF

D: .
V: TRBV7-2
size: .
J: TRBJ2-3
DNA: TGTGCCAGCAGCTTTGCGGTTAGCGGATCTTCTAGCACAGATACGCAGTATTTT
CDR3: CASSFAVSGSSSTDTQYF

D: .
V: TRBV5-1
size: .
J: TRBJ2-2
DNA: TGCGCCAGCAGCCAGCGCAGGGGCGGGTCCGGGGAGCTGTTTTTT
CDR3: CASSQRRGGSGELFF

D: .
V: TRBV6-1
size: .
J: TRBJ1-2
DNA: TGTGCCAGCAGTGAAGGAGGATATGGCTACACCTTC
CDR3: CASSEGGYGYTF

D: TRBD1
V: TRBV5-1
size: .
J: TRBJ2-7
DNA: TGCGCCAGCAGCTGGACGGGACAGGGGGATGGCGAGCAGTACTTC
CDR3: CASSWTGQGDGEQYF

D: .
V: TRBV6-5
size: .
J: TRBJ1-2
DNA: TGTGCCAGCAGGTCAGGACAGCCAAACTATGGCTACACCTTC
CDR3: CASRSGQPNYGYTF

D: TRBD1
V: TRBV5-1
size: .
J: TRBJ1-3
DNA: TGCGCCAGCAGCTTCCAACCGGGACAGGGGGCGGCTGGAAACACCATATATTTT
CDR3: CASSFQPGQGAAGNTIYF

D: .
V: TRBV7-9
size: many
J: TRBJ2-7
DNA: TGTGCCAGCAGCTTAGGCGGGACAGTGAGCTCCTACGAGCAGTACTTC
CDR3: CASSLGGTVSSYEQYF

D: .
V: TRBV6-5
size: .
J: TRBJ2-1
DNA: TGTGCCAGCAGTTACCAAGTCACACTAGTCTATGAGCAGTTCTTC
CDR3: CASSYQVTLVYEQFF

D: .
V: TRBV5-1
size: .
J: TRBJ2-7
DNA: TGCGCCAGCAGCTTGGGTCCCGGGAGCTCCTACGAGCAGTACTTC
CDR3: CASSLGPGSSYEQYF

D: TRBD2
V: TRBV11-2
size: few
J: TRBJ2-5
DNA: TGTGCCAGCAGCCGCGGGACTAGCGGGCGGGAGACCCAGTACTTC
CDR3: CASSRGTSGRETQYF

D: .
V: TRBV7-9
size: .
J: TRBJ1-2
DNA: TGTTCCAGCAGCTTAGATCGGGGGACTGCTCACTATGGCTACACCTTC
CDR3: CSSSLDRGTAHYGYTF

D: .
V: TRBV7-9
size: .
J: TRBJ2-2
DNA: TGTGCCAGCAGCCCCAGGGGATTTAACACCGGGGAGCTGTTTTTT
CDR3: CASSPRGFNTGELFF

D: .
V: TRBV19
size: .
J: TRBJ2-7
DNA: TGTGCCAGTAGTATAACAGGCTACTCCTACGAGCAGTACTTC
CDR3: CASSITGYSYEQYF